This is a list of T cell receptor beta chains from one sample in a study of CD8+CD57+ T cells in acquired aplastic anemia. TCRdb redid the calling of the reads with MiXCR, one entry per CDR3 protein. The sample lists 150,000 to 200,000 distinct CDR3 sequences, 40% to 60% occurring once. Sequencing was done on a sample of sorted CD4+, CD8+, or CD8+CD57+ T cells (not recorded which) from PBMCs. The source is a human donor with aplastic anemia. Both conserved end residues are part of each CDR3. The D gene is left open where the match is weak. Not all rows give a size; the values are once, few, many and, for expanded clones, a class.

>TRBJ1-6|TRBD1|-|TRBV2
TGTGCCAGCAGTGATTGGGACAGTGTATCACCCCTCCACTTT
CASSDWDSVSPLHF
>TRBJ2-3|-|many|TRBV2
TGTGCCAGCAGTGTAACGGTCACAGATACGCAGTATTTT
CASSVTVTDTQYF
>TRBJ2-7|TRBD2|many|TRBV12-3/TRBV12-4
TGTGCCAGCAGTTCAGAGGGAGGGTACTACGAGCAGTACTTC
CASSSEGGYYEQYF
>TRBJ1-6|-|few|TRBV19
TGTGCCAGTAGTATAGGTGGCATGGGTTCACCCCTCCACTTT
CASSIGGMGSPLHF
>TRBJ2-1|-|once|TRBV20-1
TGCAGTGCTAGAGTCCCCGGACAGTCCCAGGTGGTGGATGAGCAGTTCTTC
CSARVPGQSQVVDEQFF
>TRBJ2-3|-|-|TRBV11-2
TGTGCCAGCAGCTTCCGGGCAGGCTACACAGATACGCAGTATTTT
CASSFRAGYTDTQYF
>TRBJ1-5|-|-|TRBV10-3
TGTGCCATCAGTGAGACAGGCGGAGAGCCCCAGCATTTT
CAISETGGEPQHF
>TRBJ2-7|-|-|TRBV20-1
TGCAGTGCTAGTCTAGGGTGGGCAAATATTGCCTACGAGCAGTACTTC
CSASLGWANIAYEQYF
>TRBJ2-7|TRBD2|-|TRBV7-2
TGTGCCAGCAGCCCCTCTAGCGGTTACGAGCAGTACTTC
CASSPSSGYEQYF
>TRBJ2-7|TRBD2|-|TRBV27
TGTGCCAGCAGGGCAGGACTAGCGGAAGGAGGGGCTTACGAGCAGTACTTC
CASRAGLAEGGAYEQYF
>TRBJ2-7|-|many|TRBV30
TGTGCCTGGAGTTTAAGCTACGAGCAGTACTTC
CAWSLSYEQYF
>TRBJ2-1|-|many|TRBV11-3
TGTGCCAGCAGCTTAGATCAGGGGTCGACCTACAATGAGCAGTTCTTC
CASSLDQGSTYNEQFF
>TRBJ2-1|TRBD2|few|TRBV24-1
TGTGCCACCCCGGGACTAGCGGGGGGGCGAGTGACCAATGAGCAGTTCTTC
CATPGLAGGRVTNEQFF
>TRBJ2-3|-|many|TRBV6-2/TRBV6-3
TGTGCCAGCAGTTACCAGCGGGCCCTAGATACGCAGTATTTT
CASSYQRALDTQYF
>TRBJ2-7|-|few|TRBV3-1
TGTGCCAGCAGCCAAACGGAGGGGGTAAGACCCTACGAGCAGTACTTC
CASSQTEGVRPYEQYF
>TRBJ1-5|-|many|TRBV4-2
TGTGCCAGCAGCCAAGGCGCCGTCAGCAATCAGCCCCAGCATTTT
CASSQGAVSNQPQHF
>TRBJ2-1|-|many|TRBV2
TGTGCCACCCAGAGGGGAGCTAACCCCTACAATGAGCAGTTCTTC
CATQRGANPYNEQFF
>TRBJ2-1|TRBD2|many|TRBV7-2
TGTGCCAGCAGCTTTACTAGCGGGAGGGCCTTTGAGCAGTTCTTC
CASSFTSGRAFEQFF
>TRBJ2-1|-|-|TRBV9
TGTGCCAGCAGCGCCTGGACAGATTACAATGAGCAGTTCTTC
CASSAWTDYNEQFF
>TRBJ1-1|-|many|TRBV5-5
TGTGCCAGCAGCTTTTCGGGACATTTGAACACTGAAGCTTTCTTT
CASSFSGHLNTEAFF
>TRBJ2-3|-|once|TRBV24-1
TGTGCCACCAGTGATTTCCAGGGGCCAGATACGCAGTATTTT
CATSDFQGPDTQYF
>TRBJ1-6|-|-|TRBV20-1
TGCAGTGCTAGAGAACAGTCGAATTCACCCCTCCACTTT
CSAREQSNSPLHF
>TRBJ1-1|-|few|TRBV11-2
TGTGCCAGCAGCTTAGTCGCCTCGAACACTGAAGCTTTCTTT
CASSLVASNTEAFF
>TRBJ1-5|TRBD1|few|TRBV2
TGTGCCAGCAGTGGAACAGGGGAGCGGCAGCCCCAGCATTTT
CASSGTGERQPQHF
>TRBJ2-2|-|-|TRBV4-3
TGCGCCAGCAGCTACAGGACCTCGAACACCGGGGAGCTGTTTTTT
CASSYRTSNTGELFF
>TRBJ2-5|TRBD1|few|TRBV10-3
TGTGCCAGCGAATCCGGGACAGGGGCCGGGGCTAGCCGGGAGACCCAGTACTTC
CASESGTGAGASRETQYF
>TRBJ2-1|TRBD1|-|TRBV24-1
TGTGCCACCAGTGATCCACCGACAGGGTTTCGCCACAATGAGCAGTTCTTC
CATSDPPTGFRHNEQFF
>TRBJ1-5|-|many|TRBV19
TGTGCCAGTAGTATAGAGGTGGGGGGGCAACAGCCCCAGCATTTT
CASSIEVGGQQPQHF
>TRBJ2-7|-|-|TRBV3-1
TGTGCCAGCAGCCAAGACCTGGTAAAAGCGTACGAGCAGTACTTC
CASSQDLVKAYEQYF
>TRBJ1-5|TRBD1|-|TRBV7-9
TGTGCCAGCAGCCCTGGGACAGTCAATCAGCCCCAGCATTTT
CASSPGTVNQPQHF
>TRBJ2-6|-|-|TRBV10-2
TGCGCCAGCCAGGGAACCTCTGGGGCCAACGTCCTGACTTTC
CASQGTSGANVLTF
>TRBJ2-5|-|-|TRBV7-3
TGTGCCAGCAGCTTAATCCCAGGGGAGACCCAGTACTTC
CASSLIPGETQYF
>TRBJ2-7|-|many|TRBV30
TGTGCCGCCTTTGGACACCAGAGCTCCTACGAGCAGTACTTC
CAAFGHQSSYEQYF
>TRBJ2-7|-|-|TRBV2
TGTGCCAGCACCCCCTGGGTGGTCCGCGGGCAGTACTTC
CASTPWVVRGQYF
>TRBJ2-1|-|-|TRBV20-1
TGCAGTGCTAGAGATCTTGCGGGGGCCGATCTCAATGAGCAGTTCTTC
CSARDLAGADLNEQFF
>TRBJ1-4|-|-|TRBV7-9
TGTGCCGTCCCAAATTTGGAAAAACTGTTTTTT
CAVPNLEKLFF
>TRBJ2-1|TRBD2|-|TRBV20-1
TGCAGTGCCACACCGGGACTAGCGGGCGATGAGCAGTTCTTC
CSATPGLAGDEQFF
>TRBJ1-4|-|many|TRBV5-6
TGTGCCAGCAGCTTGGTACGAGTTACAACTAATGAAAAACTGTTTTTT
CASSLVRVTTNEKLFF
>TRBJ1-3|-|-|TRBV20-1
TGCAGTGCTAGGTCTGCAAACACCATATATTTT
CSARSANTIYF
>TRBJ2-7|TRBD1|-|TRBV19
TGTGCCAGTAGTACCCTACAGGGGGCCTACGAGCAGTACTTC
CASSTLQGAYEQYF
>TRBJ1-2|-|-|TRBV5-6
TGTGCCAGCAGCTTGCGGGCAGGACTAACCTATGGCTACACCTTC
CASSLRAGLTYGYTF
>TRBJ2-7|-|once|TRBV9
TGTGCCAGCAGCGTAGGCGGGGACTCCTACGAGCAGTACTTC
CASSVGGDSYEQYF
>TRBJ2-5|-|-|TRBV20-1
TGCAGTGCTAGCCGCAATCCCGGGACTTTACAAGAGACCCAGTACTTC
CSASRNPGTLQETQYF
>TRBJ2-5|-|-|TRBV24-1
TGTGCCACCAGTGCAGGGAGAGAGACCCAGTACTTC
CATSAGRETQYF
>TRBJ2-1|-|-|TRBV15
TGTGCCACCAGCAGAGATCGGAGGGTTGGTGAGCAGTTCTTC
CATSRDRRVGEQFF
>TRBJ2-3|TRBD1|many|TRBV12-3/TRBV12-4
TGTGCCAGCAGTTTTACAGGGGGCACAGATACGCAGTATTTT
CASSFTGGTDTQYF
>TRBJ1-1|-|-|TRBV19
TGTGCCAGTAGTACTCGCCAGGGCGTTGAAGCTTTCTTT
CASSTRQGVEAFF
>TRBJ1-2|-|many|TRBV6-2/TRBV6-3
TGTGCCAGCAGTTACTGGGGGGTCGGTCATAGCTTC
CASSYWGVGHSF
>TRBJ1-6|-|many|TRBV19
TGTGCCAGTATGGGGACGGATAATTCACCCCTCCACTTT
CASMGTDNSPLHF
>TRBJ2-1|TRBD2|many|TRBV19
TGTGCCAGTAGTATAGGGTTCCTGAGCGGGGACGAGGAGCAGTTCTTC
CASSIGFLSGDEEQFF
>TRBJ1-6|-|-|TRBV19
TGTGCCAGTAGTGCTAGCGGGGATAATTCACCCCTCCACTTT
CASSASGDNSPLHF